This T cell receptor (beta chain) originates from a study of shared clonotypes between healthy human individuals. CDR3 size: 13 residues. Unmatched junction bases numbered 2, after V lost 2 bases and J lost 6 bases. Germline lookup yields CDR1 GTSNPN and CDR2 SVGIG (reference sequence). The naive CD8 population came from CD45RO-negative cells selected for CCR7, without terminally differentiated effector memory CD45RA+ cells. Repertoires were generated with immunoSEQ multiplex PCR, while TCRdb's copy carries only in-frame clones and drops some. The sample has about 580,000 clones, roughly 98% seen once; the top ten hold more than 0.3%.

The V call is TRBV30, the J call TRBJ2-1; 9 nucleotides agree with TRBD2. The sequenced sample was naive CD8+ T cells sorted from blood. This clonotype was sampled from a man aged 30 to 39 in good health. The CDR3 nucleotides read TGTGCCTGGAGTAGGACTAGCGCCAATGAGCAGTTCTTC. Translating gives CAWSRTSANEQFF.